The text below deals with one T cell receptor beta chain. This sample was included in a study of T cell changes during pregnancy in multiple sclerosis. Clones were read by immunoSEQ multiplex PCR, and TCRdb kept only the in-frame ones, dropping some. The data hold fewer than 12,000 clones, with around 89% observed a single time. Germline V gene sequence: CDR1 SEHNR, CDR2 FQNEAQ (reference sequence). The CDR3 sequence is 15 residues long. The V and J ends lost 5 bases and 6 bases respectively, with 19 bases between them. The sequence came from a female donor in good health, enrolled as a control in a pregnancy study. The specimen comprised CD8+ T cells from peripheral blood mononuclear cells, sampled in the first trimester of pregnancy. The rearrangement joins TRBV7-9 to TRBJ1-2; D gene uncertain. This chain's CDR3 is CASSQLKRAGDGYTF. The CDR3 DNA follows: TGTGCCAGCAGCCAACTGAAGCGGGCAGGCGATGGCTACACCTTC.